The 27 T cell receptor beta chains reported below all come from one sample, sequenced in a study of T-cell memory formation after mild COVID-19. MiXCR, applied by TCRdb to the 5' RACE reads, yields one record per CDR3 protein. The table has around 82,000 distinct CDR3 sequences, roughly 13% seen once; the top ten hold approximately 41%. The sequenced sample was PBMCs or a T cell subset sorted from them (not recorded which). The receptors were gathered from a man younger than 35 who had mild COVID-19 (a few samples of this study predate the infection). Cell type and time point are not known.

The V and J genes are TRBV4-1 and TRBJ2-3; no clear D gene. In germline, CDR1 is MGHRA, CDR2 YSYEKL. The CDR3 runs 13 residues. Trimming left V 1 base short and J 4 bases short, with 6 bases between. CDR3 sequence: CASSQVPADTQYF. The DNA of the CDR3 is TGCGCCAGCAGCCAAGTACCCGCAGATACGCAGTATTTT.

The table lists this clonotype with a few counts. The rearrangement links TRBV14 to TRBJ2-6, with D unresolved. V lost 3 bases, J lost 0 bases, and 6 bases lay in between. The CDR3 sequence is 15 residues long. The V gene's germline CDR1 is SGHDN and CDR2 FVKESK. The CDR3 nucleotides read TGTGCCAGCAGCCAGCGATTCTCTGGGGCCAACGTCCTGACTTTC. Translation gives CASSQRFSGANVLTF.

The chain couples TRBV6-2 or TRBV6-3 to TRBJ2-4; D might be TRBD1 (5 bases). The CDR3 contains 14 residues. The V gene's germline CDR1 is MNHEY and CDR2 SVGEGT. The V end was cut by 7 bases, the J end by 1 base, with 11 bases between. CDR3 coding DNA: TGTGCCAGCACCGACCCAGGGGCCAAAAACATTCAGTACTTC. Its protein product is CASTDPGAKNIQYF.

V is TRBV10-1 and J is TRBJ2-7; maybe TRBD1 (6 bases). V lost 0 bases and J lost 3, with 9 bases in between. CDR1 and CDR2 from the germline V gene are WNHNN and SYGVQD (reference sequence). This CDR3 region has 14 residues. The CDR3 coding sequence is TGCGCCAGCAGTGAGTCGAAAGGGGGCTACGAGCAGTACTTC. It yields the protein CASSESKGGYEQYF.

The chain is built from TRBV13 and TRBJ2-7; D unclear. Trimming stripped 5 bases from V and 0 bases from J, with 8 bases between. The CDR3 consists of 13 residues. Germline V gives CDR1 PRHDT, CDR2 FYEKMQ (reference sequence). CDR3 region: CASSPPASYEQYV. CDR3 DNA: TGTGCCAGCAGCCCCCCGGCCTCCTACGAGCAGTACGTC.

At least ten counts were recorded for this clonotype. The chain's CDR3 is CASSLRGYGYTF. In DNA form, the CDR3 reads TGCGCCAGCAGCTTGAGGGGATATGGCTACACCTTC. The chain uses TRBV5-1 and TRBJ1-2, with TRBD1 as a possible D gene (5 bases). Germline CDR1 reads SGHRS; CDR2 reads YFSETQ. There are 12 residues in the CDR3. Deletions cut 1 base from V and 5 bases from J, with 6 bases between.

This clonotype has ten or more counts. The chain links TRBV5-1 to TRBJ2-7; D is perhaps TRBD1 (5 bases). The CDR3 covers 17 residues. The V end lost 2 bases, the J end lost 2 bases, and 20 bases lay between the germline ends. Per the germline V gene, CDR1 is SGHRS and CDR2 is YFSETQ. The CDR3 here is CASSFDRGISSTYEQYF. CDR3 bases: TGCGCCAGCAGCTTCGACAGAGGTATAAGTTCGACCTACGAGCAGTACTTC.

This clonotype was picked up a small number of times. The rearrangement joins TRBV12-3 or TRBV12-4 to TRBJ1-5; D is unresolved. Trimming removed 7 bases at V and 3 bases at J, with 7 bases between. CDR3 length: 12 residues. CDR3: CASNPPNQPQHF. The CDR3 nucleotides are TGTGCCAGCAACCCTCCCAATCAGCCCCAGCATTTT.

The chain uses TRBV27 and TRBJ2-5; D ambiguous. The V gene's germline CDR1 is MNHEY and CDR2 SMNVEV (reference sequence). Trimming took off 5 bases at V and 5 bases at J, with 15 bases between the two ends. The CDR3 consists of 14 residues. The CDR3 reads CASSPQVPSETQYF. CDR3 in DNA: TGTGCCAGCAGTCCCCAGGTTCCTTCGGAGACCCAGTACTTC.

This clonotype was detected ten times or more. The rearrangement links TRBV7-9 to TRBJ2-1; D is unclear. Trimming took off 7 bases at V and 9 bases at J, with 16 bases between the two ends. Germline V CDR1 and CDR2: SEHNR, FQNEAQ (reference sequence). CDR3 length: 13 residues. This CDR3 reads CASTLTDAGEQFF. CDR3 DNA: TGTGCCAGCACCTTGACGGATGCTGGTGAGCAGTTCTTC. The full variable domain, rest sourced from reference TRBV7-9 and TRBJ2-1, is DTGVSQNPRHKITKRGQNVTFRCDPISEHNRLYWYRQTLGQGPEFLTYFQNEAQLEKSRLLSDRFSAERPKGSFSTLEIQRTEQGDSAMYLCASTLTDAGEQFFGPGTRLTVL.

This rearrangement joins TRBV4-1 to TRBJ2-5; D may match TRBD1 or TRBD2 (5 bases each). V lost 2 bases and J 2 bases, leaving 9 bases between the germline ends. CDR1 and CDR2 from the germline V gene are MGHRA and YSYEKL. This CDR3 is built from 14 residues. The CDR3 DNA reads TGCGCCAGCAGCCAAACGGGACCGCAAGAGACCCAGTACTTC. This encodes CASSQTGPQETQYF.

This clonotype was counted only a few times. The chain links TRBV6-2 or TRBV6-3 to TRBJ2-7, with unresolved D. The CDR3 has 15 amino acids. Germline V gives CDR1 MNHEY, CDR2 SVGEGT. Trimming removed 2 bases from V and 2 bases from J, with 13 bases in between. The CDR3: CASSYSSSGAYEQYV. DNA for the CDR3: TGTGCCAGCAGTTACAGTAGTTCTGGAGCCTACGAGCAGTACGTC.

This clonotype appeared a few times. In DNA form, the CDR3 reads TGCGCCAGCAGCCCGGGAGGAATAGATGGCTACACCTTC. This translates into CASSPGGIDGYTF. The V call is TRBV5-1, the J call TRBJ1-2, with D uncertain. This CDR3 is 13 amino acids long. CDR1 is SGHRS, CDR2 YFSETQ, per germline. The V gene lost 4 bases and the J gene lost 6 bases, with 13 bases spanning the gap.

This clonotype was recorded a few times. CDR3 DNA sequence: TGCGCCAGCAGAGGATTTGGGGCTGCGGTCTACACAGATACGCAGTATTTT. Its protein product is CASRGFGAAVYTDTQYF. The chain links TRBV5-1 to TRBJ2-3, with a tentative D call TRBD1 (5 bases). The CDR3 runs to 17 residues. Trimming removed 5 bases at V and 2 bases at J, with 21 bases between. Germline V gives CDR1 SGHRS, CDR2 YFSETQ.

The chain links TRBV7-2 to TRBJ1-5; D may be TRBD1 (5 bases). Per the germline V gene, CDR1 is SGHTA and CDR2 is FQGNSA. Between the trimmed V and J ends, which lost 3 bases and 5 bases, there was a span of 11 bases. The CDR3 runs to 14 residues. The CDR3 here is CASSFFRGDQPQHF. For the CDR3, the DNA is TGTGCCAGCAGCTTCTTTCGGGGGGATCAGCCCCAGCATTTT.

This clonotype was detected many times. The chain carries TRBV4-3 and TRBJ2-7; 8 bases are a match to TRBD1. The CDR3 extends over 13 amino acids. The germline V gene has CDR1 LGHNA and CDR2 YSLEER. J gave up 4 bases and V 4 bases, and 3 bases lay outside the gene matches. This chain's CDR3 is CASSLRQGYEQYF. The CDR3 nucleotides read TGCGCCAGCAGCCTTCGACAGGGGTACGAGCAGTACTTC.

V and J are TRBV7-8 and TRBJ1-1, with a weak D call TRBD1 (5 bases). The V end was cut by 5 bases, the J end by 4 bases, with 11 bases between. The CDR3 totals 13 residues. CDR1 SGHVS and CDR2 FQNEAQ come from the germline V gene. In DNA form, the CDR3 reads TGTGCCAGCAGCCAACGACAGCTCACTGAAGCTTTCTTT. It is translated as CASSQRQLTEAFF.

This clonotype was detected ten times or more. This sequence joins TRBV6-6 and TRBJ1-1; no firm D call. Germline V CDR1 and CDR2: MNHNY, SVGAGI (reference sequence). Trimming left V 0 bases short and J 8 bases short, with 4 bases between. The CDR3 sequence is 11 residues long. The DNA for the CDR3 is TGTGCCAGCAGTTACTCGACCGAAGCTTTCTTT. It translates to CASSYSTEAFF.

J is TRBJ2-7 and V is TRBV20-1, with no clear D. V was clipped by 3 bases and J by 6 bases, with 18 bases between them. CDR3 length: 14 residues. In germline, CDR1 is DFQATT, CDR2 SNEGSKA (reference sequence). The CDR3 DNA sequence: TGCAGTGCTAGCCCCATCACCAGTTTAGGCGAGCAGTACTTC. Its protein is CSASPITSLGEQYF.

This clonotype occurred a few times. The V gene is TRBV2, the J gene TRBJ2-7; tentative D call: TRBD1 (6 bases). V lost 5 bases and J lost 12, with 20 bases in between. CDR1 and CDR2 from the germline V gene are SNHLY and FYNNEI. The CDR3 sequence is 13 residues long. The CDR3 DNA reads as TGTGCCAGCAGTAACCTCGACAGGCCGGATCCGTACTTC. The encoded protein is CASSNLDRPDPYF.

The chain links TRBV11-1 to TRBJ1-1; D call uncertain. V lost 1 base and J lost 4, with 7 bases in between. This CDR3 has 13 residues. The germline CDR1 and CDR2 sequences are SGHAT and FQDESV (reference sequence). This chain's CDR3 is CASSLEGSTEAFF. The CDR3 coding sequence is TGTGCCAGCAGCTTAGAGGGTAGCACTGAAGCTTTCTTT.

V gene TRBV11-3 combines with J gene TRBJ2-2, with 15 bases identical to TRBD2. Germline V gene sequence: CDR1 SGHNT, CDR2 YENEEA. The ends lost 4 bases at V and 3 bases at J; junction bases unmatched: 6. The CDR3 sequence is 18 residues long. CDR3 bases: TGTGCCAGCAGCTCGCCGGGACTAGCGGGGGGTTACACCGGGGAGCTGTTTTTT. Residues: CASSSPGLAGGYTGELFF.

In this sample, this clonotype turned up a few times. The chain carries TRBV30 and TRBJ2-6, with D perhaps matching TRBD1 or TRBD2 (7 bases each). CDR3 size: 15 residues. The germline CDR1 and CDR2 sequences are GTSNPN and SVGIG (reference sequence). Trimming shortened V by 7 bases and J by 2 bases, and 15 bases separated the two germline ends. The CDR3 coding sequence is TGTGCCTCCGGGGAGGGGGCCACTGGGGCCAACGTCCTGACTTTC. This gives the protein CASGEGATGANVLTF. Using reference TRBV30 and TRBJ2-6 for the parts outside the CDR3, the full variable domain is SQTIHQWPATLVQPVGSPLSLECTVEGTSNPNLYWYRQAAGRGLQLLFYSVGIGQISSEVPQNLSASRPQDRQFILSSKKLLLSDSGFYLCASGEGATGANVLTFGAGSRLTVL.

This clonotype showed up just a few times. The rearrangement joins TRBV5-1 to TRBJ2-3, with D perhaps TRBD2 (6 bases). The germline gives CDR1 SGHRS, CDR2 YFSETQ. V lost 4 bases and J lost 2, with 14 bases in between. The CDR3 has 15 residues. CDR3 protein: CASSPLRDHTDTQYF. The CDR3 nucleotides are TGCGCCAGCAGCCCCTTGCGGGACCACACAGATACGCAGTATTTT.

The gene calls are TRBV6-5 and TRBJ2-6, with D uncertain. The CDR3 contains 15 residues. V was shortened by 0 bases and J by 0 bases, with 3 bases between the two germline ends. Germline loops: CDR1 MNHEY, CDR2 SVGAGI. The CDR3 protein is CASSYSRSGANVLTF. CDR3 bases: TGTGCCAGCAGTTACTCGCGCTCTGGGGCCAACGTCCTGACTTTC.

There are a few counts of this clonotype. The chain employs TRBV3-1 and TRBJ1-1; no definite D call. The CDR3 sequence is 17 residues long. V was cut by 1 base and J by 2 bases, with 17 bases left in between. Germline V gene data show CDR1 as LGHDT and CDR2 as YNNKEL (reference sequence). The CDR3 protein is CASSQAVALTLNTEAFF. As DNA, the CDR3 is TGTGCCAGCAGCCAAGCTGTGGCGCTGACCTTAAACACTGAAGCTTTCTTT.

A few counts support this clonotype. This chain connects TRBV9 to TRBJ1-1, with D possibly matching TRBD1 (5 bases). V shed 4 bases and J shed 1 base, with 8 bases lying between them. Per germline, CDR1 SGDLS and CDR2 YYNGEE. The CDR3 has 13 residues. Here the CDR3 DNA reads TGTGCCAGCAGCCCTGGGGGGAACACTGAAGCTTTCTTT. This sequence encodes CASSPGGNTEAFF.